The rows below give T cell receptor beta chains drawn from one sample of a study of blood T cells in healthy people across ages. MiXCR was run by TCRdb on the 5' RACE reads, yielding one entry per CDR3 protein. The sample contains roughly 900,000 distinct CDR3 sequences, around 26% of which appear only once. Sequencing was performed on blood. These receptors all come from a woman of 80 years or more in good health. The conserved cysteine and the conserved F or W are not part of the CDR3 here. Clone size, where shown, is once, few, many, or a class for clones that have expanded.

j_gene | v_gene | abundance | CDR3aa
TRBJ2-5 | TRBV15 | . | ATSREGRGQETQY
TRBJ1-2 | TRBV5-6 | many | ASSGFGGYGYT
TRBJ2-2 | TRBV7-9 | few | ASSRDRAGELF
TRBJ1-2 | TRBV6-4 | few | ACSEDFPSNGYT
TRBJ2-7 | TRBV28 | many | ASSRPGYEQY
TRBJ2-6 | TRBV2 | few | ASRVPPGVNGANVLT
TRBJ2-1 | TRBV7-2 | . | ASSYQDRGVYEQF
TRBJ2-3 | TRBV6-2/TRBV6-3 | many | ASSYSTVLPDTQY
TRBJ1-4 | TRBV30 | . | VWSSNRVELF
TRBJ1-2 | TRBV7-9 | once | ASSRMGQGYGYT
TRBJ1-2 | TRBV20-1 | many | SANGPGTANYGYT
TRBJ2-3 | TRBV6-2/TRBV6-3 | many | ASSSWDTQY
TRBJ2-7 | TRBV20-1 | . | SARESIKGGSFEQY
TRBJ2-1 | TRBV24-1 | . | ATSDPGTSGRGWFIEQF
TRBJ2-7 | TRBV19 | . | ASPSGGSSYEQY
TRBJ1-2 | TRBV18 | . | ASSPLGQRNDGYT
TRBJ2-1 | TRBV24-1 | . | ATTGNSLEQF
TRBJ1-1 | TRBV14 | . | ASGQGQRYSAAF
TRBJ2-2 | TRBV6-2/TRBV6-3 | . | ASSRTSGTNTGELF
TRBJ2-5 | TRBV20-1 | few | SVPSARGGQTQY
TRBJ2-5 | TRBV9 | many | ASSVDGTSRETQY
TRBJ2-1 | TRBV11-2 | . | ASSIGGDFNNEQF
TRBJ2-7 | TRBV10-3 | many | AISELGSYEQY
TRBJ1-2 | TRBV9 | few | ASSVTGIYYGYT
TRBJ2-5 | TRBV7-9 | many | ASRPSAGETQY
TRBJ2-5 | TRBV10-2 | many | ASHIGGETQY
TRBJ1-6 | TRBV6-1 | many | ASSESLRGNSPLH
. | TRBV5-1 | few | ASSPLDMSSYNEQY
TRBJ1-3 | TRBV27 | once | ASRRSAGNTIY
TRBJ1-2 | TRBV4-1 | . | ASSQTTGYDYGYT
TRBJ2-1 | TRBV6-5 | many | ASSYSSRGGLNEQF
TRBJ2-7 | TRBV19 | few | ASSMGLPASYEQY
TRBJ1-2 | TRBV20-1 | few | SASPQGGNGYT
TRBJ2-1 | TRBV7-9 | many | ASSLLSNEQF
TRBJ2-1 | TRBV29-1 | few | SVHLPSRDAN
TRBJ1-2 | TRBV4-2 | many | ASSQDRQGPNYGYT
TRBJ1-6 | TRBV6-1 | many | ASSERGDSNSPLH
TRBJ1-2 | TRBV20-1 | many | SAKGRTNYGYT
TRBJ2-1 | TRBV5-1 | many | ASSPERTEVHFEQF
TRBJ2-2 | TRBV7-2 | . | ASSPRAGPGELF
TRBJ2-7 | TRBV14 | many | ASSPEGGQTYEQY
TRBJ2-3 | TRBV24-1 | few | ATSDLPTDTQY
TRBJ1-2 | TRBV29-1 | . | SVRVDYGYT
TRBJ2-6 | TRBV27 | many | ASRSHGQGTGANVLT